Presented here are 32 T cell receptor beta chains from one specimen sequenced in a study of CD8 T cells in ankylosing spondylitis. TCRdb re-called the 5' RACE reads with MiXCR, one entry per CDR3 protein. The sample holds 200,000 to 250,000 distinct CDR3 sequences, over 9.5% seen once. The sequencing sample was made of blood, either unsorted or a sorted T cell fraction (not recorded which). These receptors came from a male donor with ankylosing spondylitis or in good health (not recorded which).

This clonotype was seen many times. This rearrangement joins TRBV7-2 to TRBJ2-5; no definite D call. There are 16 residues in the CDR3. Trimming shortened V by 5 bases and J by 3 bases, and 19 bases separated the two germline ends. Germline values: CDR1 SGHTA, CDR2 FQGNSA. CDR3 amino acids: CASSLGSPILEETQYF. The CDR3 bases are TGTGCCAGCAGCCTCGGGTCCCCCATTCTCGAAGAGACCCAGTACTTC.

This clonotype was observed a handful of times. The V call is TRBV11-2, the J call TRBJ2-1, with D perhaps TRBD2 (6 bases). Germline values: CDR1 SGHAT, CDR2 FQNNGV. V lost 0 bases to trimming and J lost 9 bases, with 15 bases between them. This CDR3 has 15 amino acids. The CDR3: CASSLEGGIEGEQFF. The CDR3 bases are TGTGCCAGCAGCTTAGAGGGCGGGATAGAGGGTGAGCAGTTCTTC.

The V gene is TRBV19, the J gene TRBJ2-3; D is undetermined. Trimming pared 6 bases from V and 0 bases from J, leaving 7 bases between. Looked up from germline, CDR1 is LNHDA and CDR2 is SQIVND (reference sequence). CDR3 length equals 13 residues. CDR3 sequence reads: CASSQPSTDTQYF. DNA of the CDR3: TGTGCCAGTAGCCAGCCTAGCACAGATACGCAGTATTTT.

This clonotype occurred many times. The chain combines TRBV5-1 with TRBJ2-3, with TRBD2 matching 14 bases. The germline gives CDR1 SGHRS, CDR2 YFSETQ. The V and J ends lost 4 bases and 6 bases, in that order; junction bases with no gene match: 4. This CDR3 has 15 residues. Written as DNA, the CDR3 is TGCGCCAGCAGCATGGGACTAGCGGGAGCGGATACGCAGTATTTT. Translated: CASSMGLAGADTQYF. The full variable domain, rest sourced from reference TRBV5-1 and TRBJ2-3, is KAGVTQTPRYLIKTRGQQVTLSCSPISGHRSVSWYQQTPGQGLQFLFEYFSETQRNKGNFPGRFSGRQFSNSRSEMNVSTLELGDSALYLCASSMGLAGADTQYFGPGTRLTVL.

This clonotype was found many times. In DNA, the CDR3 is TGTGCCAGCAGCTCCCAGGGGGCGAACACTGAAGCTTTCTTT. Translating gives CASSSQGANTEAFF. The chain joins TRBV7-6 to TRBJ1-1; 8 nucleotides match TRBD1. This CDR3 contains 14 residues. From germline, CDR1 is SGHVS and CDR2 FNYEAQ. V lost 4 bases and J lost 1; bases outside the gene matches: 2.

This clonotype was seen a few times. This chain links TRBV24-1 with TRBJ2-7, with unresolved D. CDR3 size: 13 residues. The germline V gene encodes CDR1 KGHDR and CDR2 SFDVKD. V was cut by 8 bases and J by 2 bases, with 12 bases left in between. The CDR3 region has the DNA TGTGCCACCACCTTGGACGGTGCCTACGAGCAGTACTTC. Translated, it gives CATTLDGAYEQYF.

This clonotype has a handful of counts. CDR3 coding DNA: TGTGCCAGCAGCCAAGAGAGGTTAGGATCGCTAGCGGGATATGGCACAGATACGCAGTATTTT. This encodes CASSQERLGSLAGYGTDTQYF. The chain combines TRBV3-1 with TRBJ2-3; TRBD2 aligns across 9 bases. Germline values: CDR1 LGHDT, CDR2 YNNKEL (reference sequence). V lost 0 bases and J lost 1; bases outside the gene matches: 17. The CDR3 consists of 21 residues.

This clonotype was recorded many times. This CDR3 reads CSARTTANEQYF. CDR3 nucleotides: TGCAGTGCTAGGACGACCGCCAACGAGCAGTACTTC. The rearrangement joins TRBV20-1 to TRBJ2-7; no firm D call. The germline V and J ends were trimmed by 3 bases and 5 bases, with 11 bases remaining between them. The CDR3 covers 12 residues. Germline V gene lookup returns CDR1 DFQATT and CDR2 SNEGSKA (reference sequence).

This clonotype was detected ten times or more. The J gene is TRBJ2-1, the V gene TRBV20-1; 13 bases line up with TRBD2. This CDR3 is 19 amino acids long. Per germline, CDR1 DFQATT and CDR2 SNEGSKA (reference sequence). Trimming removed 3 bases from V and 5 bases from J; junction bases left unmatched: 16. The CDR3 DNA reads as TGCAGTGCTAGGAAACAGACTAGCGGGGGGACATATAACGACAATGAGCAGTTCTTC. Translation gives CSARKQTSGGTYNDNEQFF.

The chain links TRBV6-1 to TRBJ1-6; 9 bases agree with TRBD1. CDR1 is MNHNS and CDR2 is SASEGT in the germline V gene. The ends lost 4 bases at V and 8 bases at J; junction bases unmatched: 9. The CDR3 spans 16 residues. The CDR3 bases are TGTGCCAGCAGTGCCCCAGCGGGACAGGGAGATTCACCCCTCCACTTT. The encoded protein is CASSAPAGQGDSPLHF.

The gene calls are TRBV5-1 and TRBJ2-1; D is ambiguous. CDR3 length equals 12 residues. V was shortened by 4 bases and J by 9 bases, with 11 bases between the two germline ends. Germline V CDR1 and CDR2: SGHRS, YFSETQ. In DNA, the CDR3 is TGCGCCAGCAGCCTCCTAGGGTTTGAGCAGTTCTTC. Its translation is CASSLLGFEQFF.

Concerning this clonotype: A much larger clone lies a single base off, so this may be a read error. The rearrangement uses TRBV30 and TRBJ1-6; D is possibly TRBD1 (6 bases). Germline lookup yields CDR1 GTSNPN and CDR2 SVGIG (reference sequence). This CDR3 has 13 amino acids. The chain's CDR3 is CVWSEQGNSPLHF. The CDR3 DNA reads TGTGTCTGGAGTGAACAGGGTAATTCACCCCTCCACTTT.

This clonotype was recorded many times. The chain joins TRBV5-1 to TRBJ2-1, with D maybe TRBD2 (6 bases). Trimming pared 1 base from V and 1 base from J, leaving 12 bases between. CDR1 is SGHRS and CDR2 is YFSETQ in the germline V gene. This CDR3 spans 16 amino acids. The DNA for the CDR3 is TGCGCCAGCAGCTTGAGCGGGCCTAAGTCCTACAATGAGCAGTTCTTC. It encodes CASSLSGPKSYNEQFF.

The J gene is TRBJ2-1, the V gene TRBV7-9, with 8 bases lining up with TRBD1. V was pared by 5 bases and J by 0 bases, with 9 bases of the junction left unmatched. This CDR3 is 17 amino acids long. Germline V gene lookup returns CDR1 SEHNR and CDR2 FQNEAQ (reference sequence). This CDR3 reads CASSRGQAMYSYNEQFF. The DNA of the CDR3 is TGTGCCAGCAGCCGGGGACAGGCCATGTACTCCTACAATGAGCAGTTCTTC.

The CDR3 DNA reads TGTGCCATCAATCCACAGGGGGCTGGGACTGAAGCTTTCTTT. The encoded protein is CAINPQGAGTEAFF. V gene TRBV10-3 combines with J gene TRBJ1-1, with TRBD1 identical over 9 bases. The CDR3 is made up of 14 amino acids. With V trimmed by 7 bases and J by 5 bases, 8 bases remained unmatched. CDR1 is ENHRY and CDR2 is SYGVKD in the germline V gene.

This clonotype appeared a few times. CDR3 in amino acids: CAWRSDRVKSPLHF. CDR3 bases: TGTGCCTGGAGATCAGACAGGGTCAAATCACCCCTCCACTTT. This chain links TRBV30 with TRBJ1-6; 7 bases are shared with TRBD1. CDR1 is GTSNPN and CDR2 is SVGIG in the germline V gene (reference sequence). There are 14 residues in the CDR3. The V and J ends lost 3 bases and 10 bases, in that order; junction bases with no gene match: 9.

Many counts were recorded for this clonotype. The rearrangement links TRBV20-1 to TRBJ2-3; D could derive from TRBD1 or TRBD2 (5 bases each). There are 15 residues in the CDR3. Trimming pared 5 bases from V and 0 bases from J, leaving 15 bases between. The V gene's germline CDR1 is DFQATT and CDR2 SNEGSKA (reference sequence). The CDR3 protein is CSAAPRGASTDTQYF. CDR3 coding DNA: TGCAGTGCTGCCCCCCGGGGCGCTAGCACAGATACGCAGTATTTT.

J is TRBJ1-1 and V is TRBV5-1; D call uncertain. The CDR3 totals 13 residues. V gave up 4 bases and J gave up 5 bases, with 12 bases separating them. Germline CDR1 reads SGHRS; CDR2 reads YFSETQ. The CDR3 bases are TGCGCCAGCAGCCCGGATGTGGGGACTGAAGCTTTCTTT. Translating it yields CASSPDVGTEAFF.

A few counts support this clonotype. The chain carries TRBV7-2 and TRBJ1-2; D not resolved. This CDR3 contains 15 residues. Germline V gene sequence: CDR1 SGHTA, CDR2 FQGNSA. Trimming shortened V by 1 base and J by 4 bases, and 13 bases separated the two germline ends. The CDR3 bases are TGTGCCAGCAGCTTAGACCCCGGAACGAGCTATGGCTACACCTTC. Its protein product is CASSLDPGTSYGYTF. The entire variable domain, with the rest obtained from reference TRBV7-2 and TRBJ1-2, is as follows: GAGVSQSPSNKVTEKGKDVELRCDPISGHTALYWYRQSLGQGLEFLIYFQGNSAPDKSGLPSDRFSAERTGGSVSTLTIQRTQQEDSAVYLCASSLDPGTSYGYTFGSGTRLTVV.

This clonotype turned up a few times. The rearrangement joins TRBV5-1 to TRBJ2-7; D is uncertain. The ends were cut back, 0 bases at V and 3 bases at J, with 10 bases in the middle. Per the germline V gene, CDR1 is SGHRS and CDR2 is YFSETQ. This CDR3 is 14 amino acids long. CDR3 coding DNA: TGCGCCAGCAGCTTGGGGATGTCGTACTACGAGCAGTACTTC. The encoded protein is CASSLGMSYYEQYF.

The chain recombines TRBV7-9 with TRBJ1-1; D gene uncertain. The CDR3 is 14 residues long. Germline-derived CDR1 and CDR2 are SEHNR and FQNEAQ (reference sequence). With 6 bases removed from V and 5 bases from J, the gap between germline ends came to 16 bases. The CDR3 sequence is CASSWTAPDTEAFF. DNA for the CDR3: TGTGCCAGCAGTTGGACGGCCCCAGATACTGAAGCTTTCTTT.

This clonotype appeared many times. The chain uses TRBV20-1 and TRBJ2-5; TRBD2 agrees at 9 bases. The V and J ends lost 0 bases and 4 bases, in that order; junction bases with no gene match: 6. Germline loops: CDR1 DFQATT, CDR2 SNEGSKA (reference sequence). The CDR3 is made up of 15 amino acids. The CDR3 nucleotides read TGCAGTGCTAGAGATGGTCGCGGGAGGGGAGAGACCCAGTACTTC. This encodes CSARDGRGRGETQYF.

This clonotype was found many times. V and J are TRBV5-5 and TRBJ1-4; D unresolved. CDR1 and CDR2 from the germline V gene are SGHKS and YYEKEE (reference sequence). This CDR3 has 14 residues. V lost 4 bases, J lost 0 bases, and 7 bases lay in between. DNA of the CDR3: TGTGCCAGCAGCGTAGGTGCAACTAATGAAAAACTGTTTTTT. Encoded protein: CASSVGATNEKLFF. The whole variable domain, remainder taken from reference TRBV5-5 and TRBJ1-4, is DAGVTQSPTHLIKTRGQQVTLRCSPISGHKSVSWYQQVLGQGPQFIFQYYEKEERGRGNFPDRFSARQFPNYSSELNVNALLLGDSALYLCASSVGATNEKLFFGSGTQLSVL.

The table lists this clonotype with many counts. The J gene is TRBJ2-5, the V gene TRBV30; either TRBD1 or TRBD2 may fit D (6 bases each). The CDR3 runs to 14 residues. V was trimmed by 1 base and J by 5 bases, leaving 14 bases between them. Germline CDR1 reads GTSNPN; CDR2 reads SVGIG (reference sequence). CDR3 protein: CAWSGLSGGETQYF. CDR3 bases: TGTGCCTGGAGTGGGCTCTCCGGGGGCGAGACCCAGTACTTC.

This clonotype was found a few times. The rearrangement joins TRBV30 to TRBJ1-5; 7 nucleotides line up with TRBD1. The ends lost 0 bases at V and 2 bases at J; junction bases unmatched: 7. Germline lookup yields CDR1 GTSNPN and CDR2 SVGIG (reference sequence). The length of the CDR3 is 16 residues. The CDR3 DNA is TGTGCCTGGAGTGTCGGGACAGTCGGAGGCAATCAGCCCCAGCATTTT. Translated, it gives CAWSVGTVGGNQPQHF.

The CDR3 region has the DNA TGCAGTGCTATGAGTCCGGCGGGAGAGGGCGAGCAGTTCTTC. Translating gives CSAMSPAGEGEQFF. The V and J genes are TRBV20-1 and TRBJ2-1, with 7 bases identical to TRBD2. Germline CDR1 and CDR2: DFQATT and SNEGSKA (reference sequence). After removal of 4 bases from V and 10 bases from J, the junction contained 13 bases not matched to a gene. The CDR3 sequence is 14 residues long.

Worth noting for this clonotype: A read error is possible here, since a much larger clone lies one base away. The final CDR3 position lacks the conserved phenylalanine or tryptophan, pointing to a likely read error. V usage is TRBV5-5 and J usage is TRBJ1-1; weak D call: TRBD1 (5 bases). The CDR3 contains 14 residues. Germline V gene sequence: CDR1 SGHKS, CDR2 YYEKEE (reference sequence). The V gene lost 0 bases and the J gene lost 6 bases, with 12 bases spanning the gap. The CDR3 spells CASSLAGTHAEAFV. Here the CDR3 DNA reads TGTGCCAGCAGCTTGGCAGGGACCCACGCTGAAGCTTTCGTT.

This clonotype was detected many times. The rearrangement uses TRBV6-1 and TRBJ2-1, with 8 bases aligning to TRBD1. This CDR3 contains 15 residues. Germline V gene lookup returns CDR1 MNHNS and CDR2 SASEGT. V was clipped by 7 bases and J by 8 bases; unmatched bases: 13. The CDR3 sequence is CASTRDRGNDDEQFF. CDR3 DNA: TGTGCCAGCACTCGAGACAGGGGAAATGACGATGAGCAGTTCTTC.

The rearrangement links TRBV5-1 to TRBJ2-1; D call uncertain. The V end lost 2 bases, the J end lost 0 bases, and 15 bases lay between the germline ends. The CDR3 contains 17 residues. The germline gives CDR1 SGHRS, CDR2 YFSETQ. CDR3 DNA: TGCGCCAGCAGCTTCCTGCGCCAGACTCTCTCCTACAATGAGCAGTTCTTC. Residues: CASSFLRQTLSYNEQFF.

The chain joins TRBV11-2 to TRBJ2-7; 7 bases align to TRBD1. In germline, CDR1 is SGHAT, CDR2 FQNNGV. This CDR3 has 16 residues. The trim removed 5 bases at V and 7 bases at J, leaving 17 bases unmatched. CDR3 nucleotide sequence: TGTGCCAGCAGCACCAGACAGGGTTCGCCCTCGAGGGAGCAGTACTTC. The encoded protein is CASSTRQGSPSREQYF.

This clonotype occurred a few times. The chain joins TRBV2 to TRBJ1-4, with a tentative D call TRBD1 (6 bases). The V gene lost 3 bases and the J gene lost 8 bases, with 16 bases spanning the gap. The CDR3 is 15 amino acids. The V gene's germline CDR1 is SNHLY and CDR2 FYNNEI. CDR3 sequence: CASSEGSGVREKLFF. CDR3 bases: TGTGCCAGCAGTGAGGGGTCAGGGGTGCGGGAAAAACTGTTTTTT.

At least ten counts were recorded for this clonotype. The chain recombines TRBV12-3 or TRBV12-4 with TRBJ2-3, with D possibly called TRBD1 or TRBD2 (6 bases each). The V end was cut by 5 bases, the J end by 0 bases, with 27 bases between. This CDR3 region has 20 residues. The CDR3 sequence is CASSPKGGPTYHSSTDTQYF. The CDR3 region has the DNA TGTGCCAGCAGTCCTAAAGGGGGGCCCACTTACCACTCTAGCACAGATACGCAGTATTTT.